This T cell receptor beta chain was observed in a study of beta chain features in type 1 diabetes. The overall study: Taken together, all samples contributed some 98 million examined sorted cells.

Study-wide findings and caveats: Because the template was cDNA, high-expressing cells might be over-represented.

With respect to this clone: Its antigen is as yet unknown. Other DNA sequences in the same sample also yield this CDR3.

The isolated RNA, all of it, was reverse transcribed, so expressed TCRB transcripts were what got sequenced. Here immunoSEQ multiplex PCR was the method, and the copy in TCRdb shows in-frame clones only, minus some. This table holds hundreds of thousands of clones, 17% found once. Germline-derived CDR1 and CDR2 are SGHTA and FQGTGA. V lost 0 bases to trimming and J lost 0 bases, with 6 bases between them. This CDR3 spans 15 amino acids. Material: naive CD4+ T cells from blood. This sequence joins TRBV7-3 and TRBJ2-1, with D maybe TRBD1 (5 bases). This TCR was recovered from a woman between 18 and 30 years old in good health. CDR3 residues: CASSLTRDSYNEQFF. The CDR3 DNA follows: TGTGCCAGCAGCTTAACCAGGGACTCCTACAATGAGCAGTTCTTC.